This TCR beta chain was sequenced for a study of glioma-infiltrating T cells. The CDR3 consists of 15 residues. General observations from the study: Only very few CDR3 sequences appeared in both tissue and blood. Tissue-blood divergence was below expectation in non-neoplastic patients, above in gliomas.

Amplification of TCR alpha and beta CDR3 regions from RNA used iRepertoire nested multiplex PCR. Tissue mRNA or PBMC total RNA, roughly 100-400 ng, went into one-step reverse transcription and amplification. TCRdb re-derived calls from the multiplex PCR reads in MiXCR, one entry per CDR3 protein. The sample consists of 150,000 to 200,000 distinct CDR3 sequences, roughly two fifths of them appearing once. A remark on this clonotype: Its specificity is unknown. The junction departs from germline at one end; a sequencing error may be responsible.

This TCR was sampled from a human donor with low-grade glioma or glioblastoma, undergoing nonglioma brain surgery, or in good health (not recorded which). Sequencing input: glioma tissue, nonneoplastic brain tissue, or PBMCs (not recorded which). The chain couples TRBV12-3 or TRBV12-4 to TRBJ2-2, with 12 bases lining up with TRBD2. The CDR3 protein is CAGSFLAGGTGELFF. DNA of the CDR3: TGTGCCGGCAGTTTTCTAGCGGGAGGGACCGGGGAGCTGTTTTTT.